This is a list of T cell receptor beta chains from one sample in a study of blood T cell repertoires in COVID-19. The assay was immunoSEQ multiplex PCR, and TCRdb's table has in-frame clones only and misses some. The sample carries some 120,000 clones, 55% to 75% recorded once. The sample comprised peripheral blood. All receptors derive from a woman between 70 and 85 years old with acute or convalescent COVID-19. Both conserved end residues are part of each CDR3. D genes are given only for firm matches. Clone size is not always given. Where it is, it says once, few, many or a class for expanded clones.

V gene: TRBV9
clone size: .
J gene: TRBJ1-6
D gene: .
CDR3 protein: CASKQGQNENSPLHF
CDR3 DNA: TGTGCCAGCAAACAGGGTCAAAATGAAAATTCACCCCTCCACTTT

V gene: TRBV15
clone size: .
J gene: TRBJ1-1
D gene: TRBD1
CDR3 protein: CATSLGDRGHTEAFF
CDR3 DNA: TGTGCCACCAGTCTGGGGGACAGGGGGCATACTGAAGCTTTCTTT

V gene: TRBV4-1
clone size: medium-sized
J gene: TRBJ2-7
D gene: .
CDR3 protein: CASSQEGAAYEQYF
CDR3 DNA: TGCGCCAGCAGCCAAGAAGGGGCCGCCTACGAGCAGTACTTC

V gene: TRBV7-7
clone size: once
J gene: TRBJ1-2
D gene: TRBD1
CDR3 protein: CASSFQGADGYTF
CDR3 DNA: TGTGCCAGCAGCTTTCAGGGGGCGGATGGCTACACCTTC

V gene: TRBV28
clone size: .
J gene: TRBJ1-1
D gene: .
CDR3 protein: CASSLMEARTEAFF
CDR3 DNA: TGTGCCAGCAGTTTAATGGAGGCTAGGACTGAAGCTTTCTTT

V gene: TRBV5-4
clone size: once
J gene: TRBJ2-6
D gene: TRBD1
CDR3 protein: CASSSNRGPGANVLTF
CDR3 DNA: TGTGCCAGCAGCTCGAACAGGGGGCCTGGGGCCAACGTCCTGACTTTC

V gene: TRBV19
clone size: few
J gene: TRBJ1-5
D gene: .
CDR3 protein: CASSPGHSNQPQHF
CDR3 DNA: TGTGCCAGTAGCCCGGGACATAGCAATCAGCCCCAGCATTTT

V gene: TRBV19
clone size: few
J gene: TRBJ2-7
D gene: TRBD1
CDR3 protein: CASSANRGSYEQYF
CDR3 DNA: TGTGCCAGTAGTGCGAACAGGGGTTCCTACGAGCAGTACTTC

V gene: TRBV21-1
clone size: .
J gene: TRBJ2-7
D gene: .
CDR3 protein: CASSKERVRYEQYF
CDR3 DNA: TGTGCCAGCAGCAAAGAGAGGGTCCGCTACGAGCAGTACTTC

V gene: TRBV27
clone size: .
J gene: TRBJ1-6
D gene: .
CDR3 protein: CASSLFTTGMIGNSPLHF
CDR3 DNA: TGTGCCAGCAGTTTATTCACAACAGGAATGATTGGTAATTCACCCCTCCACTTT

V gene: TRBV27
clone size: .
J gene: TRBJ2-7
D gene: .
CDR3 protein: CASSLWAGASEQYF
CDR3 DNA: TGTGCCAGCAGCCTATGGGCAGGGGCCTCCGAGCAGTACTTC

V gene: TRBV11-3
clone size: .
J gene: TRBJ2-7
D gene: .
CDR3 protein: CASSLGGSLGEQYF
CDR3 DNA: TGTGCCAGCAGCTTAGGGGGCAGTCTGGGCGAGCAGTACTTC

V gene: TRBV30
clone size: many
J gene: TRBJ2-1
D gene: TRBD2
CDR3 protein: CACPGLAGGHGEQFF
CDR3 DNA: TGTGCCTGCCCGGGACTAGCGGGAGGTCACGGTGAGCAGTTCTTC

V gene: TRBV11-2
clone size: few
J gene: TRBJ2-7
D gene: .
CDR3 protein: CASSLAQGYEQYF
CDR3 DNA: TGTGCCAGCAGCTTAGCGCAGGGCTACGAGCAGTACTTC

V gene: TRBV19
clone size: few
J gene: TRBJ1-5
D gene: TRBD1
CDR3 protein: CASSIAGQGWQPQHF
CDR3 DNA: TGTGCCAGTAGTATTGCGGGACAGGGATGGCAGCCCCAGCATTTT

V gene: TRBV5-4
clone size: .
J gene: TRBJ2-3
D gene: .
CDR3 protein: CASSLYTGGTDTQYF
CDR3 DNA: TGTGCCAGCAGCTTGTATACGGGGGGCACAGATACGCAGTATTTT

V gene: TRBV19
clone size: .
J gene: TRBJ2-2
D gene: TRBD1
CDR3 protein: CASSIGGQGRTGELFF
CDR3 DNA: TGTGCCAGTAGTATAGGGGGACAGGGGCGGACCGGGGAGCTGTTTTTT

V gene: TRBV6-1
clone size: .
J gene: TRBJ2-5
D gene: .
CDR3 protein: CASSEFAPGETQYF
CDR3 DNA: TGTGCCAGCAGTGAATTTGCCCCGGGGGAGACCCAGTACTTC

V gene: TRBV10-3
clone size: .
J gene: TRBJ1-6
D gene: TRBD1
CDR3 protein: CAISEQGARNSPLHF
CDR3 DNA: TGTGCCATCAGTGAACAGGGGGCGCGGAATTCACCCCTCCACTTT

V gene: TRBV10-2
clone size: .
J gene: TRBJ1-3
D gene: .
CDR3 protein: CASPRQNKFLCSGNTIYF
CDR3 DNA: TGCGCCAGTCCGCGACAGAACAAATTCCTCTGCTCTGGAAACACCATATATTTT

V gene: TRBV7-2
clone size: few
J gene: TRBJ2-5
D gene: TRBD2
CDR3 protein: CASSFSGTETQYF
CDR3 DNA: TGTGCCAGCAGCTTCAGCGGGACAGAGACCCAGTACTTC

V gene: TRBV24-1
clone size: .
J gene: TRBJ1-5
D gene: .
CDR3 protein: CATDSGVGNQPQHF
CDR3 DNA: TGTGCCACCGATTCGGGGGTAGGGAATCAGCCCCAGCATTTT

V gene: TRBV6-1
clone size: once
J gene: TRBJ1-1
D gene: .
CDR3 protein: CASSERRTEAFF
CDR3 DNA: TGTGCCAGCAGTGAAAGGAGAACTGAAGCTTTCTTT

V gene: TRBV27
clone size: once
J gene: TRBJ1-1
D gene: TRBD1
CDR3 protein: CASSLTGLGTEAFF
CDR3 DNA: TGTGCCAGCAGTTTGACAGGGTTGGGGACTGAAGCTTTCTTT

V gene: TRBV9
clone size: .
J gene: TRBJ2-7
D gene: .
CDR3 protein: CASSVANRVGEQYF
CDR3 DNA: TGTGCCAGCAGCGTAGCTAACAGGGTCGGCGAGCAGTACTTC

V gene: TRBV4-3
clone size: .
J gene: TRBJ2-7
D gene: TRBD1
CDR3 protein: CASSQGPALRQGTTYEQYF
CDR3 DNA: TGCGCCAGCAGCCAAGGTCCTGCGTTGAGACAGGGGACGACCTACGAGCAGTACTTC

V gene: TRBV6-5
clone size: few
J gene: TRBJ1-2
D gene: .
CDR3 protein: CASSTGPGYTF
CDR3 DNA: TGTGCCAGCAGTACAGGGCCTGGCTACACCTTC

V gene: TRBV10-1
clone size: few
J gene: TRBJ2-7
D gene: .
CDR3 protein: CAIASCSYEQYF
CDR3 DNA: TGCGCCATCGCGAGTTGCTCCTACGAGCAGTACTTC

V gene: TRBV3-1/TRBV3-2
clone size: .
J gene: TRBJ2-3
D gene: TRBD1
CDR3 protein: CASSQSGGRADTQYF
CDR3 DNA: TGTGCCAGCAGCCAATCAGGGGGTCGGGCAGATACGCAGTATTTT

V gene: TRBV19
clone size: .
J gene: TRBJ2-1
D gene: .
CDR3 protein: CASKGGLSYNEQFF
CDR3 DNA: TGTGCCAGTAAGGGCGGACTCTCCTACAATGAGCAGTTCTTC

V gene: TRBV3-1/TRBV3-2
clone size: .
J gene: TRBJ2-5
D gene: TRBD2
CDR3 protein: CASSQGLAGGRETQYF
CDR3 DNA: TGTGCCAGCAGCCAAGGATTGGCGGGGGGGCGAGAGACCCAGTACTTC

V gene: TRBV6-1
clone size: .
J gene: TRBJ2-5
D gene: TRBD1
CDR3 protein: CATRQGKETQYF
CDR3 DNA: TGTGCCACGAGACAGGGGAAAGAGACCCAGTACTTC

V gene: TRBV19
clone size: medium-sized
J gene: TRBJ2-7
D gene: .
CDR3 protein: CASSPGYDEQYF
CDR3 DNA: TGTGCCAGTAGTCCAGGGTACGACGAGCAGTACTTC

V gene: TRBV27
clone size: .
J gene: TRBJ1-3
D gene: .
CDR3 protein: CASSKGGGDTIYF
CDR3 DNA: TGTGCCAGCAGCAAGGGGGGGGGAGACACCATATATTTT

V gene: TRBV11-2
clone size: .
J gene: TRBJ1-1
D gene: .
CDR3 protein: CASSSIEALGTFF
CDR3 DNA: TGTGCCAGCAGCTCTATAGAAGCCCTAGGTACTTTCTTT

V gene: TRBV6-5
clone size: .
J gene: TRBJ2-1
D gene: TRBD2
CDR3 protein: CASAQGLAGNEQFF
CDR3 DNA: TGTGCCAGCGCTCAAGGCCTAGCGGGCAATGAGCAGTTCTTC

V gene: TRBV29-1
clone size: .
J gene: TRBJ1-2
D gene: .
CDR3 protein: CSVELFSGYTF
CDR3 DNA: TGCAGCGTTGAACTGTTTAGTGGCTACACCTTC

V gene: TRBV3-1/TRBV3-2
clone size: .
J gene: TRBJ2-5
D gene: TRBD2
CDR3 protein: CASSRGLAGYQETQYF
CDR3 DNA: TGTGCCAGCAGCCGGGGACTAGCGGGGTACCAAGAGACCCAGTACTTC

V gene: TRBV10-3
clone size: .
J gene: TRBJ2-5
D gene: TRBD1
CDR3 protein: CATMGQRETQYF
CDR3 DNA: TGTGCCACCATGGGACAGCGAGAGACCCAGTACTTC

V gene: TRBV11-2
clone size: .
J gene: TRBJ2-5
D gene: .
CDR3 protein: CASSLAAGLGETQYF
CDR3 DNA: TGTGCCAGCAGCTTAGCAGCAGGGTTGGGAGAGACCCAGTACTTC

V gene: TRBV19
clone size: .
J gene: TRBJ2-7
D gene: TRBD1
CDR3 protein: CASTPSVGAGGAYEQYF
CDR3 DNA: TGTGCCAGTACCCCCTCGGTTGGGGCAGGGGGCGCGTACGAGCAGTACTTC

V gene: TRBV19
clone size: .
J gene: TRBJ1-2
D gene: .
CDR3 protein: CASSGGPGFYGYTF
CDR3 DNA: TGTGCCAGTAGCGGGGGACCTGGGTTCTATGGCTACACCTTC

V gene: TRBV27
clone size: .
J gene: TRBJ1-2
D gene: TRBD1
CDR3 protein: CASSPGTDLNYGYTF
CDR3 DNA: TGTGCCAGCAGTCCAGGGACAGACCTGAACTATGGCTACACCTTC

V gene: TRBV5-1
clone size: .
J gene: TRBJ1-2
D gene: .
CDR3 protein: CASSTTGTPDGYTF
CDR3 DNA: TGCGCCAGCAGCACCACCGGGACACCGGATGGCTACACCTTC

V gene: TRBV19
clone size: few
J gene: TRBJ2-1
D gene: .
CDR3 protein: CASKPTSYSYNEQFF
CDR3 DNA: TGTGCCAGTAAACCTACTAGCTACTCCTACAATGAGCAGTTCTTC

V gene: TRBV6-2/TRBV6-3
clone size: .
J gene: TRBJ1-1
D gene: .
CDR3 protein: CASSNGQLNTEAFF
CDR3 DNA: TGTGCCAGCAGTAATGGACAGTTGAACACTGAAGCTTTCTTT

V gene: TRBV2
clone size: .
J gene: TRBJ2-5
D gene: TRBD1
CDR3 protein: CASRTQTGGKETQYF
CDR3 DNA: TGTGCCAGCAGGACTCAGACAGGGGGTAAAGAGACCCAGTACTTC

V gene: TRBV5-1
clone size: once
J gene: TRBJ2-3
D gene: TRBD2
CDR3 protein: CASGTALAADTQYF
CDR3 DNA: TGCGCCAGCGGGACGGCACTAGCGGCAGATACGCAGTATTTT

V gene: TRBV4-1
clone size: many
J gene: TRBJ1-1
D gene: .
CDR3 protein: CASSQKAPVNTEAFF
CDR3 DNA: TGCGCCAGCAGCCAAAAAGCCCCGGTGAACACTGAAGCTTTCTTT

V gene: TRBV27
clone size: .
J gene: TRBJ2-3
D gene: TRBD2
CDR3 protein: CASSSPWTSGFTDTQYF
CDR3 DNA: TGTGCCAGCAGTTCGCCCTGGACTAGCGGGTTCACAGATACGCAGTATTTT

V gene: TRBV19
clone size: .
J gene: TRBJ1-2
D gene: TRBD1
CDR3 protein: CASSPGGFGGGYTF
CDR3 DNA: TGTGCCAGTAGCCCAGGGGGCTTCGGTGGTGGCTACACCTTC

V gene: TRBV20-1
clone size: .
J gene: TRBJ2-1
D gene: TRBD1
CDR3 protein: CSASRPGQRLNEQFF
CDR3 DNA: TGCAGTGCTAGTCGACCGGGACAGCGCCTCAATGAGCAGTTCTTC

V gene: TRBV28
clone size: .
J gene: TRBJ1-3
D gene: .
CDR3 protein: CASRSQGSPGNTIYF
CDR3 DNA: TGTGCCAGCAGGTCACAGGGTTCTCCTGGAAACACCATATATTTT

V gene: TRBV28
clone size: few
J gene: TRBJ1-5
D gene: TRBD1
CDR3 protein: CASSPQGGGYSNQPQHF
CDR3 DNA: TGTGCCAGCAGTCCACAGGGGGGGGGATATAGCAATCAGCCCCAGCATTTT

V gene: TRBV5-4
clone size: .
J gene: TRBJ2-6
D gene: TRBD1
CDR3 protein: CASKEGQGRIPGANVLTF
CDR3 DNA: TGTGCCAGCAAAGAGGGACAGGGGAGGATTCCCGGGGCCAACGTCCTGACTTTC

V gene: TRBV11-2
clone size: .
J gene: TRBJ2-4
D gene: TRBD2
CDR3 protein: CASSSAPLAGYSKNIQYF
CDR3 DNA: TGTGCCAGCAGCTCCGCCCCTTTAGCGGGATATTCCAAAAACATTCAGTACTTC

V gene: TRBV2
clone size: .
J gene: TRBJ2-2
D gene: TRBD2
CDR3 protein: CASSDLGLAGFGELFF
CDR3 DNA: TGTGCCAGCAGTGATTTGGGATTAGCGGGGTTCGGGGAGCTGTTTTTT

V gene: TRBV6-1
clone size: few
J gene: TRBJ2-3
D gene: .
CDR3 protein: CASSEGAGAQYF
CDR3 DNA: TGTGCCAGCAGCGAAGGGGCCGGGGCGCAGTATTTT

V gene: TRBV12-3/TRBV12-4
clone size: .
J gene: TRBJ1-5
D gene: .
CDR3 protein: CASSFPGNQPQHF
CDR3 DNA: TGTGCCAGCAGTTTTCCGGGTAATCAGCCCCAGCATTTT